This passage covers 26 T cell receptor beta chains from one sample sequenced in a study of Tregs in tolerant kidney transplant recipients. Libraries were prepared by immunoSEQ multiplex PCR; TCRdb keeps only in-frame clonotypes and omits some of them. The table includes over 60,000 clones, about 98% detected once. Here the sequenced sample was CD4+ T cells from blood, taken before the transplant. The source of these receptors is a human donor who received a combined kidney and bone marrow transplant.

This clone was counted once. This rearrangement joins TRBV7-2 to TRBJ1-3, with 7 bases aligning to TRBD1. This CDR3 is built from 16 residues. The germline gives CDR1 SGHTA, CDR2 FQGNSA. Trimming at V came to 3 bases and at J to 2 bases, leaving 7 bases not matched to a gene. This chain's CDR3 is CASSFDRAGTGNTIYF. As DNA, the CDR3 is TGTGCCAGCAGCTTCGACAGGGCGGGGACTGGAAACACCATATATTTT.

J is TRBJ1-4 and V is TRBV11-3, with 7 positions matching TRBD1. V lost 5 bases, J lost 11 bases, and 11 bases stayed unmatched. CDR3 size: 14 residues. Germline CDR1 reads SGHNT; CDR2 reads YENEEA. As DNA, the CDR3 is TGTGCCAGCAGCCGTCCCGGGACAGTGATGAAACTGTTTTTT. Translated: CASSRPGTVMKLFF.

The chain uses TRBV5-1 and TRBJ2-2, with 7 bases identical to TRBD2. After removal of 2 bases from V and 9 bases from J, the junction contained 10 bases not matched to a gene. The CDR3 is 15 residues long. Per the germline V gene, CDR1 is SGHRS and CDR2 is YFSETQ. CDR3 loop: CASSFAGASPRELFF. Here the CDR3 DNA reads TGCGCCAGCAGCTTCGCGGGAGCTTCACCGAGGGAGCTGTTTTTT.

This chain joins TRBV27 and TRBJ2-7, with D possibly matching TRBD2 (5 bases). Looked up from germline, CDR1 is MNHEY and CDR2 is SMNVEV (reference sequence). V was trimmed by 5 bases and J by 4 bases, leaving 33 bases between them. This CDR3 contains 20 residues. Written as DNA, the CDR3 is TGTGCCAGCAGTCCCCACGCTCTTCGGGAACCCCACCAGCGTACTTACGAGCAGTACTTC. Amino acid sequence: CASSPHALREPHQRTYEQYF.

The V gene is TRBV10-3, the J gene TRBJ2-5, with 10 positions matching TRBD1. From germline, CDR1 is ENHRY and CDR2 SYGVKD. CDR3 length: 13 amino acids. V lost 4 bases, J lost 4 bases, and 0 bases stayed unmatched. CDR3 DNA sequence: TGTGCCATCAGTGGGACAGGGGGAGAGACCCAGTACTTC. Its protein product is CAISGTGGETQYF.

J is TRBJ2-5 and V is TRBV5-1, with D unclear. Trimming shortened V by 0 bases and J by 2 bases, and 5 bases separated the two germline ends. Germline CDR1 is SGHRS and CDR2 is YFSETQ. CDR3 length: 13 residues. The CDR3 loop is CASSLAQQETQYF. The CDR3 DNA is TGCGCCAGCAGCTTGGCTCAGCAAGAGACCCAGTACTTC. Combining the CDR3 with reference TRBV5-1 and TRBJ2-5 gives the whole variable domain KAGVTQTPRYLIKTRGQQVTLSCSPISGHRSVSWYQQTPGQGLQFLFEYFSETQRNKGNFPGRFSGRQFSNSRSEMNVSTLELGDSALYLCASSLAQQETQYFGPGTRLLVL.

The rearrangement links TRBV19 to TRBJ1-6, with 11 bases that match TRBD1. The germline CDR1 and CDR2 sequences are LNHDA and SQIVND (reference sequence). After removal of 3 bases from V and 7 bases from J, the junction contained 2 bases not matched to a gene. CDR3 size: 15 residues. CDR3 in DNA: TGTGCCAGTAGTATCAGGACAGGGGGCAATTCACCCCTCCACTTT. This translates into CASSIRTGGNSPLHF.

This clone has a single count. V is TRBV4-1 and J is TRBJ2-1, with D possibly TRBD1 on 6 matching bases. The CDR3 covers 13 residues. V dropped 6 bases and J dropped 10 bases, with 16 bases sitting between them. The germline gives CDR1 MGHRA, CDR2 YSYEKL. As DNA, the CDR3 is TGCGCCAGCAGTTACACCACAGGGAGAGAGCAGTTCTTC. It encodes CASSYTTGREQFF.

The CDR3 DNA follows: TGTGCCAGCAGCTCCGAGGGACAGGGGGCTTTGGGCACTGAAGCTTTCTTT. Its translation is CASSSEGQGALGTEAFF. The V and J genes are TRBV5-6 and TRBJ1-1; 12 positions agree with TRBD1. The junction had 10 bases not matched to a gene; V was cut back by 3 bases and J by 4 bases. CDR1 and CDR2 from the germline V gene are SGHDT and YYEEEE. This CDR3 contains 17 residues.

The V call is TRBV6-5, the J call TRBJ2-7; the match to TRBD2 covers 9 bases. V shed 3 bases, J shed 2 bases, and the junction held 8 bases outside the gene matches. The CDR3 runs 16 residues. Germline lookup yields CDR1 MNHEY and CDR2 SVGAGI. DNA of the CDR3: TGTGCCAGCAGTTATCCTCGAGCGGGAGGTGCCTACGAGCAGTACTTC. This translates into CASSYPRAGGAYEQYF.

V and J are TRBV5-1 and TRBJ2-6; TRBD1 aligns across 7 bases. Germline V lookup: CDR1 SGHRS, CDR2 YFSETQ. The CDR3 is made up of 16 amino acids. The J segment lost 2 bases and the V segment lost 4 bases, leaving 6 bases of the junction unmatched. The chain's CDR3 is CASSLKDRTGANVLTF. The DNA of the CDR3 is TGCGCCAGCAGCCTGAAGGACAGGACTGGGGCCAACGTCCTGACTTTC.

The chain joins TRBV27 to TRBJ1-1; 8 nucleotides match TRBD1. The V gene's germline CDR1 is MNHEY and CDR2 SMNVEV (reference sequence). This CDR3 is built from 14 residues. J was trimmed by 5 bases and V by 4 bases; bases with no gene match: 6. The CDR3 nucleotides read TGTGCCAGCAGTTCCCACAGGGGGTGGACTGAAGCTTTCTTT. Protein sequence: CASSSHRGWTEAFF.

The CDR3 region is CASSLGLGNTIYF. The CDR3 bases are TGTGCCAGCAGCTTGGGCCTCGGAAACACCATATATTTT. V usage is TRBV7-3 and J usage is TRBJ1-3; D not resolved. The CDR3 has 13 residues. V shed 3 bases and J shed 4 bases, with 7 bases lying between them. From germline, CDR1 is SGHTA and CDR2 FQGTGA.

This clone has a single count. The rearrangement links TRBV5-1 to TRBJ1-6; 10 bases line up with TRBD1. J was trimmed by 10 bases and V by 2 bases; bases with no gene match: 3. Looked up from germline, CDR1 is SGHRS and CDR2 is YFSETQ. The CDR3 loop spans 14 amino acids. The CDR3 sequence: CASSFGDRGSPLHF. DNA of the CDR3: TGCGCCAGCAGCTTTGGGGACAGGGGCTCACCCCTCCACTTT.

The chain couples TRBV7-2 to TRBJ2-7, with 7 bases matching TRBD1. The CDR3 is 15 residues long. The germline gives CDR1 SGHTA, CDR2 FQGNSA. V lost 2 bases to trimming and J lost 0 bases; unmatched junction nucleotides: 4. CDR3 sequence (DNA): TGTGCCAGCAGCTTAAGAGGGGGCCTCTCCTACGAGCAGTACTTC. Translating gives CASSLRGGLSYEQYF. Looking up the rest from reference TRBV7-2 and TRBJ2-7 gives the full variable domain: GAGVSQSPSNKVTEKGKDVELRCDPISGHTALYWYRQSLGQGLEFLIYFQGNSAPDKSGLPSDRFSAERTGGSVSTLTIQRTQQEDSAVYLCASSLRGGLSYEQYFGPGTRLTVT.

The V call is TRBV5-1, the J call TRBJ1-1; D uncertain. Trimming pared 0 bases from V and 5 bases from J, leaving 8 bases between. This CDR3 has 13 residues. Germline V gene data show CDR1 as SGHRS and CDR2 as YFSETQ. CDR3 amino acids: CASSLEGRTEAFF. The CDR3 DNA sequence: TGCGCCAGCAGCTTGGAAGGGAGAACTGAAGCTTTCTTT.

To note about this clone: At one end, the junction sequence differs from germline, possibly due to a read error. The chain combines TRBV2 with TRBJ1-2; D unresolved. Germline V gene lookup returns CDR1 SNHLY and CDR2 FYNNEI. The CDR3 spans 16 residues. Written as DNA, the CDR3 is TGTGCCAGCAGGGAAGGTGGCACACCGATCGGGGTTGGCTACACCTTC. Its translation: CASREGGTPIGVGYTF.

This clone was detected once. The chain has TRBV6-6 and TRBJ1-2; 10 positions match TRBD1. The CDR3 extends over 14 amino acids. The V segment lost 6 bases and the J segment 5 bases; nucleotides outside the gene matches: 6. Germline CDR1 is MNHNY and CDR2 is SVGAGI (reference sequence). This CDR3 reads CASRPRDRGYGYTF. CDR3 in DNA: TGTGCCAGCAGGCCGCGGGACAGGGGATATGGCTACACCTTC.

J is TRBJ1-4 and V is TRBV4-1, with 7 nucleotides matching TRBD1. The CDR3 is made up of 20 amino acids. Germline V gene data show CDR1 as MGHRA and CDR2 as YSYEKL. J gave up 1 base and V 8 bases, and 22 bases lay outside the gene matches. CDR3 sequence: CASRNRDSLGGRLTNEKLFF. The CDR3 DNA sequence: TGCGCCAGCCGAAACAGGGACAGTTTGGGCGGCCGCCTAACTAATGAAAAACTGTTTTTT.

The chain links TRBV5-6 to TRBJ1-2; perhaps TRBD1 as D (6 bases). Trimming stripped 6 bases from V and 3 bases from J, with 12 bases between. The CDR3 is made up of 13 amino acids. Germline CDR1 and CDR2: SGHDT and YYEEEE. In DNA, the CDR3 is TGTGCCAGCAAGTACAGGGCTTACTATGGCTACACCTTC. Translation gives CASKYRAYYGYTF. Looking up the rest from reference TRBV5-6 and TRBJ1-2 gives the full variable domain: DAGVTQSPTHLIKTRGQQVTLRCSPKSGHDTVSWYQQALGQGPQFIFQYYEEEERQRGNFPDRFSGHQFPNYSSELNVNALLLGDSALYLCASKYRAYYGYTFGSGTRLTVV.

The chain uses TRBV11-3 and TRBJ1-3, with a weak D call TRBD1 (6 bases). Trimming pared 5 bases from V and 2 bases from J, leaving 16 bases between. In germline, CDR1 is SGHNT, CDR2 YENEEA. CDR3 length equals 16 residues. In DNA form, the CDR3 reads TGTGCCAGCAGCACACATCCGGGGGGGCCTGGAAACACCATATATTTT. This encodes CASSTHPGGPGNTIYF.

The V gene is TRBV5-1, the J gene TRBJ1-4, with D uncertain. V was pared by 8 bases and J by 0 bases, with 8 bases between. Germline V gene data show CDR1 as SGHRS and CDR2 as YFSETQ. This CDR3 spans 13 amino acids. The CDR3 protein is CASRETTNEKLFF. CDR3 bases: TGCGCCAGTCGTGAGACAACTAATGAAAAACTGTTTTTT. The complete variable domain, with remaining parts taken from reference TRBV5-1 and TRBJ1-4, reads KAGVTQTPRYLIKTRGQQVTLSCSPISGHRSVSWYQQTPGQGLQFLFEYFSETQRNKGNFPGRFSGRQFSNSRSEMNVSTLELGDSALYLCASRETTNEKLFFGSGTQLSVL.

This clone was detected only once. The V call is TRBV5-6, the J call TRBJ1-2; 7 nucleotides agree with TRBD1. V lost 2 bases, J lost 0 bases, and 1 base stayed unmatched. CDR3 size: 14 residues. Germline CDR1 reads SGHDT; CDR2 reads YYEEEE. CDR3 residues: CASSFGQANYGYTF. The CDR3 DNA is TGTGCCAGCAGCTTCGGACAGGCTAACTATGGCTACACCTTC.

The chain combines TRBV7-8 with TRBJ2-2; 14 bases fit TRBD2. Germline V lookup: CDR1 SGHVS, CDR2 FQNEAQ. The length of the CDR3 is 16 residues. Unmatched junction bases numbered 7, after V lost 6 bases and J lost 7 bases. This chain's CDR3 is CASSRGLAGVHGELFF. CDR3 sequence (DNA): TGTGCCAGCAGTCGGGGACTAGCGGGGGTCCACGGGGAGCTGTTTTTT.

The rearrangement joins TRBV18 to TRBJ1-2, with a tentative D call TRBD1 (5 bases). CDR1 is KGHSH and CDR2 is LQKENI in the germline V gene. This CDR3 has 14 residues. The V gene lost 2 bases and the J gene lost 4 bases, with 11 bases spanning the gap. The CDR3 is CASSPSGEAYGYTF. The CDR3 bases are TGTGCCAGCTCACCATCGGGGGAGGCCTATGGCTACACCTTC.

This chain's CDR3 is CAWSVDRTNSPLHF. The CDR3 DNA reads as TGTGCCTGGAGTGTAGACAGAACAAATTCACCCCTCCACTTT. The gene calls are TRBV30 and TRBJ1-6; weak D call: TRBD1 (5 bases). V gave up 0 bases and J gave up 7 bases, with 10 bases separating them. CDR3 size: 14 residues. Germline CDR1 GTSNPN, CDR2 SVGIG (reference sequence).